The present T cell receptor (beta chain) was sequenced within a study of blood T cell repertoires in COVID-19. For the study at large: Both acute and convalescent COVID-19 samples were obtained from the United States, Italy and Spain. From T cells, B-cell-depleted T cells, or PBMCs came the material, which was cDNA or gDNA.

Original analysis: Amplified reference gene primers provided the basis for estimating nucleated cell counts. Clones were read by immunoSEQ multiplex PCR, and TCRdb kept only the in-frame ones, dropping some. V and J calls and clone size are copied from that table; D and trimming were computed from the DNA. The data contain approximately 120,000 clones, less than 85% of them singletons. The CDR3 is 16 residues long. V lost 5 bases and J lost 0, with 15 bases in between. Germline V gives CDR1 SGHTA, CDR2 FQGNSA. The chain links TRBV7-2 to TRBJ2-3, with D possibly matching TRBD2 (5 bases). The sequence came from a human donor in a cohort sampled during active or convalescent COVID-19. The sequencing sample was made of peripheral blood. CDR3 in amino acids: CASSRTTTTSTDTQYF. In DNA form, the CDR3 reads TGTGCCAGCAGCCGCACGACTACTACAAGCACAGATACGCAGTATTTT.